The 21 T cell receptor beta chains in this list originate from one sample, sequenced in a study of shared clonotypes between healthy human individuals. Here immunoSEQ multiplex PCR was the method, and the copy in TCRdb shows in-frame clones only, minus some. This sample has millions of clones, with about 92% found just once. Material for sequencing was naive CD4+ T cells from PBMCs. As to subset: CD45RA+ positively selected. The receptors shown here come from a man aged 18 to 29 in good health. Some clones in this sample may be carry-over from other donors' samples.

This sequence joins TRBV9 and TRBJ1-5; 9 bases match TRBD1. This CDR3 region has 14 residues. J gave up 7 bases and V 0 bases, and 2 bases lay outside the gene matches. CDR1 and CDR2 (germline): SGDLS, YYNGEE. The CDR3 DNA reads as TGTGCCAGCAGCGTAGAGACAGGGGGGCAGCCCCAGCATTTT. As protein: CASSVETGGQPQHF.

The J gene is TRBJ2-1, the V gene TRBV5-4; D tentatively fits TRBD1 or TRBD2 (6 bases each). V dropped 2 bases and J dropped 2 bases, with 14 bases sitting between them. This CDR3 has 16 amino acids. Germline V lookup: CDR1 SGHNT, CDR2 YYREEE (reference sequence). The CDR3 DNA reads as TGTGCCAGCAGCTTTTCTGGGGGGCCCCCCTACAATGAGCAGTTCTTC. This gives the protein CASSFSGGPPYNEQFF.

The chain recombines TRBV5-5 with TRBJ2-3, with a possible D match to TRBD1 (5 bases). The CDR3 is 12 amino acids. V lost 2 bases, J lost 6 bases, and 7 bases lay in between. Germline assignment: CDR1 SGHKS and CDR2 YYEKEE (reference sequence). CDR3 nucleotide sequence: TGTGCCAGCAGCTTCAGGGCCGATACGCAGTATTTT. Its translation is CASSFRADTQYF.

The chain links TRBV18 to TRBJ2-7; TRBD1 might be the D (6 bases). V was shortened by 4 bases and J by 6 bases, with 19 bases between the two germline ends. Germline V gene sequence: CDR1 KGHSH, CDR2 LQKENI. The CDR3 is 15 amino acids. The CDR3 spells CASSRDSPVRGEQYF. The CDR3 nucleotides read TGTGCCAGCTCACGTGACAGCCCAGTCAGGGGCGAGCAGTACTTC.

This clone has more than one count but fewer than ten. The sample carries other DNA sequences with the same CDR3. The DNA for the CDR3 is TGCGCCAGCAGCTTGGGTAATGAGCAGTTCTTC. This sequence encodes CASSLGNEQFF. The chain has TRBV5-1 and TRBJ2-1, with no clear D. CDR3 length equals 11 residues. Germline V gene data show CDR1 as SGHRS and CDR2 as YFSETQ. The ends were cut back, 0 bases at V and 7 bases at J, with 2 bases in the middle. The variable domain in full, with the rest retrieved from reference TRBV5-1 and TRBJ2-1, is KAGVTQTPRYLIKTRGQQVTLSCSPISGHRSVSWYQQTPGQGLQFLFEYFSETQRNKGNFPGRFSGRQFSNSRSEMNVSTLELGDSALYLCASSLGNEQFFGPGTRLTVL.

The chain recombines TRBV2 with TRBJ2-2; 7 bases line up with TRBD1. This CDR3 comprises 13 residues. The V gene end was trimmed by 6 bases and the J gene end by 6 bases; junction bases not matched to a gene: 4. Per germline, CDR1 SNHLY and CDR2 FYNNEI. The CDR3 spells CASSLDRAGELFF. The DNA of the CDR3 is TGTGCCAGCAGCCTAGACAGGGCCGGGGAGCTGTTTTTT.

The chain links TRBV4-3 to TRBJ2-1, with TRBD2 matching 8 bases. There are 17 residues in the CDR3. V was pared by 5 bases and J by 4 bases, with 13 bases of the junction left unmatched. Germline CDR1 is LGHNA and CDR2 is YSLEER. The CDR3 sequence is CASSKRGRGGRYNEQFF. DNA of the CDR3: TGCGCCAGCAGCAAAAGGGGGAGGGGCGGGAGGTACAATGAGCAGTTCTTC.

This chain links TRBV4-2 with TRBJ2-1; 9 nucleotides agree with TRBD2. Germline CDR1 is LGHNA and CDR2 is YNFKEQ. The CDR3 is 15 amino acids. Trimming took 4 bases from V and 7 from J; bases not matched to a gene: 8. The DNA of the CDR3 is TGTGCCAGCAGCCTTCGGGGACTAGCTTTGAATGAGCAGTTCTTC. This translates into CASSLRGLALNEQFF.

To note about this clone: Other DNA sequences in the same sample also yield this CDR3. The chain employs TRBV6-5 and TRBJ2-7; 11 nucleotides agree with TRBD2. Trimming at V came to 0 bases and at J to 1 base, leaving 2 bases not matched to a gene. This CDR3 has 16 residues. Germline CDR1 MNHEY, CDR2 SVGAGI. This CDR3 reads CASSYSLAGGSYEQYF. CDR3 sequence (DNA): TGTGCCAGCAGTTACTCTCTAGCGGGAGGTTCCTACGAGCAGTACTTC.

The chain uses TRBV7-2 and TRBJ2-7, with D possibly matching TRBD1 (6 bases). The ends were cut back, 5 bases at V and 8 bases at J, with 13 bases in the middle. The CDR3 consists of 12 residues. Germline V gene sequence: CDR1 SGHTA, CDR2 FQGNSA. The CDR3 region is CASSLIQGQQYF. The CDR3 DNA reads as TGTGCCAGCAGCCTCATACAGGGTCAGCAGTACTTC.

This chain connects TRBV7-3 to TRBJ2-7, with D uncertain. The germline gives CDR1 SGHTA, CDR2 FQGTGA. With 5 bases removed from V and 2 bases from J, the gap between germline ends came to 16 bases. This CDR3 is 15 amino acids long. The CDR3, as DNA: TGTGCCAGCAGCCCTTCTTGGGCGGCTACCTACGAGCAGTACTTC. Translation gives CASSPSWAATYEQYF.

V and J are TRBV28 and TRBJ2-5, with D possibly being TRBD1 (6 bases). The V gene lost 5 bases and the J gene lost 5 bases, with 18 bases spanning the gap. The CDR3 spans 15 residues. Germline V gene lookup returns CDR1 MDHEN and CDR2 SYDVKM. The CDR3 loop is CASSPSGAVRETQYF. CDR3 DNA: TGTGCCAGCAGTCCATCAGGGGCGGTGAGGGAGACCCAGTACTTC.

This clone showed up just once. This chain links TRBV29-1 with TRBJ2-3, with D unclear. The CDR3 spans 14 residues. CDR1 and CDR2 (germline): SQVTM, ANQGSEA. Trimming cost V 4 bases and J 0 bases, with 11 bases left between them. CDR3: CSVVLVASTDTQYF. In DNA form, the CDR3 reads TGCAGCGTTGTTTTAGTTGCGAGCACAGATACGCAGTATTTT.

This chain joins TRBV6-5 and TRBJ2-1; D uncertain. From germline, CDR1 is MNHEY and CDR2 SVGAGI. Trimming cost V 4 bases and J 0 bases, with 13 bases left between them. This CDR3 region has 16 residues. CDR3 nucleotides: TGTGCCAGCAGTTCCCTGACTGCGTACTCCTACAATGAGCAGTTCTTC. Residues: CASSSLTAYSYNEQFF.

The chain has TRBV5-6 and TRBJ1-4; unclear D gene. Between the trimmed V and J ends, which lost 5 bases and 0 bases, there was a span of 11 bases. The CDR3 length is 15 residues. Germline V gene sequence: CDR1 SGHDT, CDR2 YYEEEE. Here the CDR3 reads CASSYYSTTNEKLFF. The CDR3 bases are TGTGCCAGCAGTTACTATAGCACAACTAATGAAAAACTGTTTTTT.

This clone is a singleton in its sample. The chain employs TRBV5-4 and TRBJ2-1; tentatively, D is TRBD1 (5 bases). V was pared by 3 bases and J by 0 bases, with 10 bases between. CDR1 is SGHNT, CDR2 YYREEE, per germline (reference sequence). This CDR3 is 15 amino acids long. The CDR3 bases are TGTGCCAGCAGCTCGGACATTAGCTCCTACAATGAGCAGTTCTTC. This translates into CASSSDISSYNEQFF.

This chain joins TRBV28 and TRBJ2-3; 12 nucleotides line up with TRBD2. Germline CDR1 reads MDHEN; CDR2 reads SYDVKM. The CDR3 consists of 16 residues. Trimming cost V 5 bases and J 4 bases; bases outside gene matches: 7. The CDR3 coding sequence is TGTGCCAGCAGTGTCCCGGGACTAGCGGGCTCAGATACGCAGTATTTT. Its protein is CASSVPGLAGSDTQYF.

This sequence joins TRBV28 and TRBJ2-7; D is perhaps TRBD2 (6 bases). Trimming removed 5 bases at V and 0 bases at J, with 14 bases between. Germline CDR1 and CDR2: MDHEN and SYDVKM. This CDR3 contains 15 residues. The CDR3, as DNA: TGTGCCAGCAGTCTGGCGGGGAAGAACTCCTACGAGCAGTACTTC. It encodes CASSLAGKNSYEQYF.

The chain employs TRBV11-2 and TRBJ2-7, with 8 nucleotides matching TRBD1. V lost 7 bases, J lost 2 bases, and 10 bases stayed unmatched. The CDR3 is made up of 15 amino acids. Germline V gene lookup returns CDR1 SGHAT and CDR2 FQNNGV. CDR3 in amino acids: CASTREGQGAYEQYF. The CDR3 DNA sequence: TGTGCCAGCACCCGTGAAGGACAGGGCGCCTACGAGCAGTACTTC.

The chain couples TRBV7-6 to TRBJ1-2, with TRBD1 matching over 8 bases. Trimming at V came to 1 base and at J to 7 bases, leaving 5 bases not matched to a gene. The CDR3 is made up of 14 amino acids. CDR1 SGHVS and CDR2 FNYEAQ come from the germline V gene. As DNA, the CDR3 is TGTGCCAGCAGCTTAGTCAATCAGGGGGCTGGCTACACCTTC. Translated, it gives CASSLVNQGAGYTF.

The rearrangement links TRBV7-9 to TRBJ2-7; tentative D call: TRBD2 (6 bases). The CDR3 covers 14 residues. The V end was cut by 1 base, the J end by 6 bases, with 13 bases between. Germline V gene sequence: CDR1 SEHNR, CDR2 FQNEAQ (reference sequence). CDR3 sequence (DNA): TGTGCCAGCAGCTTAGGGGACTTCGCACTCGAGCAGTACTTC. Translation: CASSLGDFALEQYF. The variable domain in full, completed from reference TRBV7-9 and TRBJ2-7, reads DTGVSQNPRHKITKRGQNVTFRCDPISEHNRLYWYRQTLGQGPEFLTYFQNEAQLEKSRLLSDRFSAERPKGSFSTLEIQRTEQGDSAMYLCASSLGDFALEQYFGPGTRLTVT.